This is a list of T cell receptor beta chains from one sample in a study of T cells after somatic rescue of genetic block. Generated by immunoSEQ multiplex PCR, the TCRdb table keeps only in-frame clones and is missing some. The table lists under 150,000 clones, about 90% of them singletons, with approximately 1.3% in the top ten. The specimen sequenced was peripheral blood mononuclear cells (PBMCs). All receptors derive from a woman aged 18 to 35. Each CDR3 is given with its conserved first and last residue. A D gene is named only where the DNA matches it firmly. For some rows the clone size is stated as once, few or many, or as a class when expanded; others skip it.

clone_size j_call d_call v_call cdr3_aa cdr3_nt
. TRBJ2-7 TRBD2 TRBV5-1 CASSLAPGGSYEQYF TGCGCCAGCAGCTTGGCCCCGGGGGGTTCCTACGAGCAGTACTTC
. TRBJ1-2 . TRBV27 CASTQNTANNYGYTF TGTGCCAGCACCCAGAACACGGCAAATAACTATGGCTACACCTTC
. TRBJ2-3 . TRBV5-8 CASSSRTASSTDTQYF TGTGCCAGCAGCTCAAGGACAGCTTCTAGCACAGATACGCAGTATTTT
. TRBJ2-5 . TRBV7-3 CASSRPGGTQYF TGTGCCAGCAGCCGTCCCGGAGGGACCCAGTACTTC
. TRBJ1-2 . TRBV28 CASSLIGKLYGYTF TGTGCCAGCAGTTTAATAGGCAAACTCTATGGCTACACCTTC
. TRBJ2-7 TRBD1 TRBV19 CASSIPGTGSYEQYF TGTGCCAGTAGTATCCCCGGGACAGGATCCTACGAGCAGTACTTC
. TRBJ2-1 . TRBV19 CASSILGGEYNEQFF TGTGCCAGTAGTATTCTTGGCGGGGAGTACAATGAGCAGTTCTTC
. TRBJ2-5 . TRBV7-2 CASSLTGIQETQYF TGTGCCAGCAGCCTCACCGGCATCCAAGAGACCCAGTACTTC
once TRBJ2-1 TRBD2 TRBV13 CASSLGPSGGAYNEQFF TGTGCCAGCAGCTTAGGCCCTAGCGGGGGGGCCTACAATGAGCAGTTCTTC
. TRBJ2-1 TRBD2 TRBV5-4 CASSYGTSGYNEQFF TGTGCCAGCAGCTACGGGACTAGCGGTTACAATGAGCAGTTCTTC
. TRBJ2-5 TRBD2 TRBV15 CATSRVTSGKETQYF TGTGCCACCAGCAGAGTGACTAGCGGGAAAGAGACCCAGTACTTC
. TRBJ2-7 . TRBV7-6 CASSSGGLGYEQYF TGTGCCAGCAGCTCCGGGGGGCTCGGCTACGAGCAGTACTTC
once TRBJ2-3 TRBD2 TRBV6-4 CASSDLAGGPADTQYF TGTGCCAGCAGTGACCTAGCGGGGGGGCCGGCAGATACGCAGTATTTT
. TRBJ2-5 . TRBV30 CAWSAQSPLQETQYF TGTGCCTGGAGTGCCCAGAGCCCCCTCCAAGAGACCCAGTACTTC
. TRBJ2-1 TRBD2 TRBV7-9 CASSLRSSGGANEQFF TGTGCCAGCAGCTTAAGGTCTAGCGGGGGGGCCAATGAGCAGTTCTTC
. TRBJ1-5 . TRBV19 CASSIELGNQPQHF TGTGCCAGTAGTATTGAGTTGGGGAATCAGCCCCAGCATTTT
. TRBJ2-3 TRBD1 TRBV6-6 CASSAPGQTWGTQYF TGTGCCAGCAGCGCGCCGGGACAGACGTGGGGTACGCAGTATTTT
. TRBJ1-1 . TRBV30 CASGVGTEAFF TGTGCCTCAGGGGTAGGGACTGAAGCTTTCTTT
. TRBJ1-5 TRBD1 TRBV9 CASSPGGGQIQPQHF TGTGCCAGCAGCCCAGGGGGTGGGCAGATCCAGCCCCAGCATTTT
. TRBJ1-3 . TRBV6-5 CASSLFTSANTIYF TGTGCCAGCAGCTTATTCACTTCAGCTAACACCATATATTTT
once TRBJ1-1 TRBD1 TRBV7-9 CASSSNRGGNTEAFF TGTGCCAGCAGCTCCAACAGGGGTGGGAACACTGAAGCTTTCTTT
. TRBJ2-3 . TRBV5-4 CASSLRQGGTDTQYF TGTGCCAGCAGCTTGAGGCAGGGCGGGACAGATACGCAGTATTTT
. TRBJ2-1 . TRBV7-2 CASSFSGSYNEQFF TGTGCCAGCAGCTTCTCGGGGTCCTACAATGAGCAGTTCTTC